This is a list of T cell receptor beta chains from one sample in a study of graft-versus-host responses after intestinal transplantation. The antigens for these receptors are not known. Assay: immunoSEQ multiplex PCR; the TCRdb copy retains only in-frame clones and omits some. The table records about 110,000 clones, 93% of them present only once. The specimen comprised unstimulated CD8+ T cells sorted from spleen or lymph node cells, sampled before intestinal transplant. All receptors come from a human donor who received an intestinal transplant. The CDR3 runs from the conserved cysteine through the conserved F or W. D genes are given only for firm matches. Part of the rows lack a size; the others show once, few, many or a class for expanded clones.

size	J	D	V	DNA	CDR3
NA	TRBJ2-7	TRBD1	TRBV4-2	TGTGCCAGCAGCCATGAGGGACAGGGGGACTACGAGCAGTACTTC	CASSHEGQGDYEQYF
few	TRBJ2-1	TRBD1	TRBV10-3	TGTGCCACCAGAGACGTACAGGGGGGCAATGAGCAGTTCTTC	CATRDVQGGNEQFF
NA	TRBJ1-5	NA	TRBV5-6	TGTGCCAGCAGCTTGGGAGCGGGCCGGGAGCCCCAGCATTTT	CASSLGAGREPQHF
NA	TRBJ2-3	TRBD1	TRBV5-1	TGCGCCAGCAGCTTCCATGTAGCAGGGGGATTTAATACGCAGTATTTT	CASSFHVAGGFNTQYF
NA	TRBJ1-5	TRBD1	TRBV27	TGTGCCAGCAGTCTGACAGGGTCCAATCAGCCCCAGCATTTT	CASSLTGSNQPQHF
NA	TRBJ1-5	NA	TRBV7-2	TGTGCCAGCAGCTTAGGGCCAACGGATCAGCCCCAGCATTTT	CASSLGPTDQPQHF
NA	TRBJ2-7	TRBD2	TRBV7-7	TGTGCTAGCAGCCCTAAGACTAGCGGATTACTACGGGGGCAGTACTTC	CASSPKTSGLLRGQYF
NA	TRBJ1-1	TRBD1	TRBV7-3	TGTGCCAGCAGCCCACAGGGGGCCCACACTGAAGCTTTCTTT	CASSPQGAHTEAFF
NA	TRBJ1-1	TRBD1	TRBV27	TGTGCCAGCAGTCGGACAGGGTTGAACACTGAAGCTTTCTTT	CASSRTGLNTEAFF
NA	TRBJ1-5	NA	TRBV4-1	TGCGCCAGCAGCCAAGGGGACAATCAGCCCCAGCATTTT	CASSQGDNQPQHF
NA	TRBJ2-7	TRBD2	TRBV27	TGTGCCAGCAGTTCTAGCGGGAGCCACTACGAGCAGTACTTC	CASSSSGSHYEQYF
once	TRBJ2-1	NA	TRBV11-2	TGTGCCAGCAGCCCTCGGTTTAACAGCCCCAGCTCCTACAATGAGCAGTTCTTC	CASSPRFNSPSSYNEQFF
NA	TRBJ2-7	NA	TRBV7-6	TGTGCCAGCAGCCCAGGACACCTTTACGAGCAGTACTTC	CASSPGHLYEQYF
NA	TRBJ2-1	TRBD2	TRBV2	TGTGCCAGCAGTGACGGGGGGAGCATCAACAATGAGCAGTTCTTC	CASSDGGSINNEQFF
NA	TRBJ2-2	NA	TRBV6-6	TGTGCCAGCAGTAGCAGGGCGGACACCGGGGAGCTGTTTTTT	CASSSRADTGELFF
NA	TRBJ2-3	NA	TRBV7-9	TGTGCCAGCAGCTTAGAATCAGATACGCAGTATTTT	CASSLESDTQYF
NA	TRBJ2-3	TRBD2	TRBV27	TGTGCCAGCAGTTCCCAGACTAGCGGGAGGGCCGGGCAGTATTTT	CASSSQTSGRAGQYF
NA	TRBJ2-7	TRBD1	TRBV29-1	TGCAGCGTATCCGGGACAGGGTACGAGCAGTACTTC	CSVSGTGYEQYF